This T cell receptor (beta chain) derives from a study of identical twins. In this sample, this clonotype turned up many times. TCRdb re-derived calls from the 5' RACE reads in MiXCR, one entry per CDR3 protein. The sample carries 520,000 or so distinct CDR3 sequences, less than 25% recorded once. These data were also filed under a second study, of T cells expressing NK-cell markers.

This clonotype originated in a woman aged 18-29 years in good health. Sequencing was performed on CD4+ T cells sorted from blood.

CDR3 sequence reads: CASSRIEPGELFF. CDR3 DNA sequence: TGTGCCAGCAGTCGTATAGAGCCCGGGGAGCTGTTTTTT. The rearrangement uses TRBV12-3 or TRBV12-4 and TRBJ2-2; unclear D gene. This CDR3 contains 13 residues. The germline V and J ends were trimmed by 5 bases and 6 bases, with 10 bases remaining between them.